Below are 13 T cell receptor beta chains sequenced from a single sample in a study of cytomegalovirus exposure and HLA in healthy donors (dated by TCRdb to the late 2010s). The library was made by the immunoSEQ multiplex PCR assay. For the multiplex PCR, a mixture combining 60 forward primers for TCR Vbeta segments and 13 reverse primers for TCR Jbeta segments was used. The immuneACCESS repertoire file appears here via TCRdb, limited to in-frame rearrangements. These files lack a portion of the clones; in checked studies, under half of the deficit traces to unresolved V genes, and the cause of the others is not known. The sample records around 200,000 clones, 65% to 80% of which are singletons. Of the sample, 0.2% to 0.25% falls within the top ten clones. Material: PBMCs. Receptors originate from a girl aged 2 to 9 in good health and CMV-seronegative.

V usage is TRBV7-9 and J usage is TRBJ2-3; a possible D gene is TRBD2 (7 bases). The germline gives CDR1 SEHNR, CDR2 FQNEAQ (reference sequence). The V end was cut by 6 bases, the J end by 6 bases, with 13 bases between. The CDR3 runs 13 residues. This chain's CDR3 is CASSGGGLDTQYF. The DNA for the CDR3 is TGTGCCAGCAGTGGGGGGGGGCTGGATACGCAGTATTTT.

The gene calls are TRBV5-1 and TRBJ2-7; D possibly corresponds to TRBD2 (5 bases). Germline CDR1 SGHRS, CDR2 YFSETQ. The CDR3 has 13 residues. The germline V and J ends were trimmed by 5 bases and 0 bases, with 9 bases remaining between them. CDR3 nucleotides: TGCGCCAGCAGTTGGACTTACTCCTACGAGCAGTACTTC. Translated, it gives CASSWTYSYEQYF.

This sequence joins TRBV11-1 and TRBJ1-1; TRBD1 aligns across 9 bases. The junction had 6 bases not matched to a gene; V was cut back by 5 bases and J by 5 bases. Germline V CDR1 and CDR2: SGHAT, FQDESV (reference sequence). This CDR3 is built from 14 residues. The CDR3 is CASSRTGVWTEAFF. CDR3 in DNA: TGTGCCAGCAGCCGGACAGGGGTGTGGACTGAAGCTTTCTTT. The full variable domain, completed using reference TRBV11-1 and TRBJ1-1, is EAEVAQSPRYKITEKSQAVAFWCDPISGHATLYWYRQILGQGPELLVQFQDESVVDDSQLPKDRFSAERLKGVDSTLKIQPAELGDSAMYLCASSRTGVWTEAFFGQGTRLTVV.

This clone was counted a few times. The chain links TRBV10-3 to TRBJ2-2; 10 bases agree with TRBD2. CDR1 ENHRY and CDR2 SYGVKD come from the germline V gene. Unmatched junction bases numbered 6, after V lost 3 bases and J lost 5 bases. The CDR3 length is 16 residues. The CDR3 DNA reads as TGTGCCATCAGTGATGCTCTAGCGGGGGAGACCGGGGAGCTGTTTTTT. Translated: CAISDALAGETGELFF.

This clone has only one observation. The chain recombines TRBV9 with TRBJ2-6, with 8 bases lining up with TRBD1. Trimming cost V 4 bases and J 0 bases; bases outside gene matches: 15. The germline CDR1 and CDR2 sequences are SGDLS and YYNGEE. The CDR3 totals 20 residues. The CDR3 region has the DNA TGTGCCAGCAGCCCAACGGGACAGGCTTCTCGTTTCTCTGGGGCCAACGTCCTGACTTTC. It is translated as CASSPTGQASRFSGANVLTF.

The rearrangement joins TRBV7-9 to TRBJ2-1; 8 bases align to TRBD2. V lost 5 bases to trimming and J lost 4 bases; unmatched junction nucleotides: 10. The CDR3 loop spans 16 amino acids. Germline values: CDR1 SEHNR, CDR2 FQNEAQ (reference sequence). The CDR3 loop is CASSQTRGASYNEQFF. The CDR3 DNA sequence: TGTGCCAGCAGCCAAACGCGGGGGGCTTCTTACAATGAGCAGTTCTTC.

This clone has a single count. The chain has TRBV10-2 and TRBJ2-5; D is possibly TRBD2 (6 bases). The ends were cut back, 6 bases at V and 5 bases at J, with 16 bases in the middle. The germline V gene encodes CDR1 WSHSY and CDR2 SAAADI. CDR3 length: 14 amino acids. The DNA of the CDR3 is TGCGCCAGCAGACCAAGACTAGTTCAGGAGACCCAGTACTTC. Encoded protein: CASRPRLVQETQYF.

The chain recombines TRBV5-4 with TRBJ1-1, with 7 positions matching TRBD1. The CDR3 has 16 residues. Germline CDR1 reads SGHNT; CDR2 reads YYREEE (reference sequence). V shed 1 base, J shed 4 bases, and the junction held 10 bases outside the gene matches. CDR3 protein: CASSLWLTGTSTEAFF. CDR3 bases: TGTGCCAGCAGCTTGTGGTTGACAGGGACGAGCACTGAAGCTTTCTTT.

The chain uses TRBV30 and TRBJ2-3; D possibly corresponds to TRBD2 (5 bases). The CDR3 extends over 14 amino acids. The germline V gene has CDR1 GTSNPN and CDR2 SVGIG (reference sequence). The V gene lost 2 bases and the J gene lost 5 bases, with 14 bases spanning the gap. DNA of the CDR3: TGTGCCTGGAGTTCCGGGGTTTTAGGAGATACGCAGTATTTT. This gives the protein CAWSSGVLGDTQYF. Using reference TRBV30 and TRBJ2-3 for the parts outside the CDR3, the full variable domain is SQTIHQWPATLVQPVGSPLSLECTVEGTSNPNLYWYRQAAGRGLQLLFYSVGIGQISSEVPQNLSASRPQDRQFILSSKKLLLSDSGFYLCAWSSGVLGDTQYFGPGTRLTVL.

The gene calls are TRBV30 and TRBJ1-4; D gene unclear. The germline V and J ends were trimmed by 2 bases and 5 bases, with 6 bases remaining between them. Germline values: CDR1 GTSNPN, CDR2 SVGIG (reference sequence). CDR3 length equals 12 residues. The CDR3: CAWSPVNEKLFF. DNA for the CDR3: TGTGCCTGGAGTCCCGTCAATGAAAAACTGTTTTTT.

DNA of the CDR3: TGTGCCAGCAGAGTGGGGGGATCGAACACTGAAGCTTTCTTT. Amino acid sequence: CASRVGGSNTEAFF. This rearrangement joins TRBV14 to TRBJ1-1; possible D gene TRBD1, 5 bases. CDR1 and CDR2 from the germline V gene are SGHDN and FVKESK. The V and J ends lost 6 bases and 1 base respectively, with 12 bases between them. This CDR3 region has 14 residues.

This chain connects TRBV6-5 to TRBJ1-1; 7 positions agree with TRBD1. V lost 7 bases to trimming and J lost 1 base; unmatched junction nucleotides: 9. There are 15 residues in the CDR3. The germline gives CDR1 MNHEY, CDR2 SVGAGI. CDR3 sequence (DNA): TGTGCCAGCAACGAGTACAGGGGCCCGAACACTGAAGCTTTCTTT. As protein: CASNEYRGPNTEAFF.

This sequence joins TRBV5-1 and TRBJ2-3; 16 bases agree with TRBD2. The J segment lost 5 bases and the V segment lost 4 bases, leaving 4 bases of the junction unmatched. CDR3 length equals 16 residues. Germline-derived CDR1 and CDR2 are SGHRS and YFSETQ. CDR3 protein: CASSKGLAGGVDTQYF. The CDR3 nucleotides read TGCGCCAGCAGCAAGGGACTAGCGGGGGGGGTAGATACGCAGTATTTT.